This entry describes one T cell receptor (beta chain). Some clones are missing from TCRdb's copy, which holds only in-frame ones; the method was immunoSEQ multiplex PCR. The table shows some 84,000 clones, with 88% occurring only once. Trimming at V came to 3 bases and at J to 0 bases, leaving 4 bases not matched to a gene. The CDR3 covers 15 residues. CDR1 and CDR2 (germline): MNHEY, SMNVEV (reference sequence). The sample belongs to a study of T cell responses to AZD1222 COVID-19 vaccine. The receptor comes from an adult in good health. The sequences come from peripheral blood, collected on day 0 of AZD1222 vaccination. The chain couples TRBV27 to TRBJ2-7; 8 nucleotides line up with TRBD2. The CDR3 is CASSLGGGSSYEQYF. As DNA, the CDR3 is TGTGCCAGCAGTTTGGGCGGGGGGAGCTCCTACGAGCAGTACTTC.